This is a list of T cell receptor beta chains from one sample in a study of T cell responses to AZD1222 COVID-19 vaccine. The method was immunoSEQ multiplex PCR; TCRdb's version includes in-frame clones alone and lacks a portion of them. There are approximately 88,000 clones in the sample; over 75% occur only once, and around 5.8% lies in the top ten. The source material was peripheral blood, sampled 28 days after the second AZD1222 dose. The receptor set was obtained from an adult who received the AZD1222 COVID-19 vaccine. The CDR3 runs from the conserved cysteine through the conserved F or W. The D gene is left open where the match is weak. Only part of the rows carry a size: once, few, many, or a class if the clone is expanded.

TRBV18,-,-,TRBJ1-2,TGTGCCAGCTCACCAGACAGCAATGGCTACACCTTC,CASSPDSNGYTF
TRBV19,-,-,TRBJ2-1,TGTGCCAGTAGCCTGGGGAAGGGGGGTATCTTCAATGAGCAGTTCTTC,CASSLGKGGIFNEQFF
TRBV3-1/TRBV3-2,TRBD2,-,TRBJ2-3,TGTGCCAGCAGACGACTAGCGGGGCTCACAGATACGCAGTATTTT,CASRRLAGLTDTQYF
TRBV19,-,-,TRBJ1-5,TGTGCCAGTAGTTGGGAGGGGACCAATCAGCCCCAGCATTTT,CASSWEGTNQPQHF
TRBV28,-,few,TRBJ2-7,TGTGCCAGCAGTTTCCACCGGACAGGACTAATCTCCTACGAGCAGTACTTC,CASSFHRTGLISYEQYF
TRBV7-9,TRBD1,-,TRBJ1-2,TGTGCCAGCAGCGAAGGGACAGGGACCTATGGCTACACCTTC,CASSEGTGTYGYTF
TRBV7-8,-,once,TRBJ1-5,TGTGCCAGCAGCTTAACCCCTGGGACTCAGCCCCAGCATTTT,CASSLTPGTQPQHF
TRBV27,-,-,TRBJ2-7,TGTGCCAGCAGTTTAGGGGCAGGGGCCGCTCCCGACTCCTACGAGCAGTACTTC,CASSLGAGAAPDSYEQYF
TRBV5-4,-,once,TRBJ2-4,TGTGCCAGCAGCGGTGGGGGCCCCAACATTCAGTACTTC,CASSGGGPNIQYF
TRBV5-5,TRBD2,-,TRBJ2-7,TGTGCCAGCAGCTTGCTAGCGGCCTCCTACGAGCAGTACTTC,CASSLLAASYEQYF
TRBV7-2,TRBD2,-,TRBJ2-3,TGTGCCAGCAGCGCTGCTAGCGGGGGGCATCGGGCAGATACGCAGTATTTT,CASSAASGGHRADTQYF
TRBV9,-,-,TRBJ2-5,TGTGCCAGCAGCCCACTCGCGGGGGCGGCTCGGGAGACCCAGTACTTC,CASSPLAGAARETQYF
TRBV10-3,TRBD1,-,TRBJ1-5,TGTGCCATCAGTGAGGGGGCTGGGACAGGGCTTACGCCCCAGCATTTT,CAISEGAGTGLTPQHF
TRBV3-1/TRBV3-2,-,-,TRBJ2-2,TGTGCCAGCAGCCAATCTCCCACGGGGGCGGGGACCGGGGAGCTGTTTTTT,CASSQSPTGAGTGELFF
TRBV2,TRBD2,-,TRBJ2-2,TGTGCCAGCAGTGGTAGCGGGGGGCCGAACACCGGGGAGCTGTTTTTT,CASSGSGGPNTGELFF
TRBV19,-,-,TRBJ2-7,TGTGCCAGTAGTATAAGAGGGCAGGAGTTTGGCTCCTTCTACGAGCAGTACTTC,CASSIRGQEFGSFYEQYF
TRBV5-1,-,-,TRBJ2-2,TGCGCCAGCAGCTTGCCGGGACCCGACACCGGGGAGCTGTTTTTT,CASSLPGPDTGELFF
TRBV4-3,TRBD1,-,TRBJ1-5,TGCGCCAGCAGCCAACAACAGGGGTACAATCAGCCCCAGCATTTT,CASSQQQGYNQPQHF
TRBV27,-,-,TRBJ2-7,TGTGCCAGCAGTTTATACTCCCAGTACATCTACGAGCAGTACTTC,CASSLYSQYIYEQYF
TRBV27,-,-,TRBJ2-6,TGTGCCAGCAGTACAGGGACGATACATTCTGGGGCCAACGTCCTGACTTTC,CASSTGTIHSGANVLTF
TRBV3-1/TRBV3-2,-,-,TRBJ1-4,TGTGCCAGCAGCCAAGATGGGGCAAGGGTTGGGGGCGAAAAACTGTTTTTT,CASSQDGARVGGEKLFF
TRBV7-3,TRBD2,-,TRBJ2-1,TGTGCCAGCAGCTTGGGAAGACTAGCGGGGGGATCGAATGAGCAGTTCTTC,CASSLGRLAGGSNEQFF
TRBV5-1,-,once,TRBJ1-6,TGCGCCAGCAGCTTGGTGGGGGGGTCGAGTATTCCCCTCCACTTT,CASSLVGGSSIPLHF
TRBV3-1/TRBV3-2,TRBD2,-,TRBJ2-7,TGTGCCAGCAGCCCTAGCTGGGGCGGGGGGGACTCCTACGAGCAGTACTTC,CASSPSWGGGDSYEQYF